The present T cell receptor (beta chain) was sequenced within a study of T cell repertoires in cytomegalovirus infection. Study overall: Matching HLA type and CMV infection were both indicated by public TCR beta signatures. Findings of the study overall: In two of eight donors, the top clonotype was HLA-C-restricted CMV-specific.

Turning to this clonotype: The antigen is undetermined.

TCRdb ran MiXCR on the reads and lists one entry per CDR3 protein. Seen here are under 600,000 distinct CDR3 sequences, about 15% observed once, and the top ten hold roughly 25%. This CDR3 is built from 17 residues. Germline V gives CDR1 LGHNA, CDR2 YNFKEQ. The V gene lost 3 bases and the J gene lost 10 bases, with 25 bases spanning the gap. The V gene is TRBV4-2, the J gene TRBJ2-1; D is possibly TRBD1 (5 bases). The sequenced sample was CD8+ T cells from PBMCs. This receptor was taken from a human donor in good health (CMV status not recorded). Some clones in this sample may be carry-over from other donors' samples. CDR3 sequence: CASSQVLAGSRGREQFF. For the CDR3, the DNA is TGTGCCAGCAGCCAGGTCCTTGCAGGGTCCCGAGGAAGGGAGCAGTTCTTC.